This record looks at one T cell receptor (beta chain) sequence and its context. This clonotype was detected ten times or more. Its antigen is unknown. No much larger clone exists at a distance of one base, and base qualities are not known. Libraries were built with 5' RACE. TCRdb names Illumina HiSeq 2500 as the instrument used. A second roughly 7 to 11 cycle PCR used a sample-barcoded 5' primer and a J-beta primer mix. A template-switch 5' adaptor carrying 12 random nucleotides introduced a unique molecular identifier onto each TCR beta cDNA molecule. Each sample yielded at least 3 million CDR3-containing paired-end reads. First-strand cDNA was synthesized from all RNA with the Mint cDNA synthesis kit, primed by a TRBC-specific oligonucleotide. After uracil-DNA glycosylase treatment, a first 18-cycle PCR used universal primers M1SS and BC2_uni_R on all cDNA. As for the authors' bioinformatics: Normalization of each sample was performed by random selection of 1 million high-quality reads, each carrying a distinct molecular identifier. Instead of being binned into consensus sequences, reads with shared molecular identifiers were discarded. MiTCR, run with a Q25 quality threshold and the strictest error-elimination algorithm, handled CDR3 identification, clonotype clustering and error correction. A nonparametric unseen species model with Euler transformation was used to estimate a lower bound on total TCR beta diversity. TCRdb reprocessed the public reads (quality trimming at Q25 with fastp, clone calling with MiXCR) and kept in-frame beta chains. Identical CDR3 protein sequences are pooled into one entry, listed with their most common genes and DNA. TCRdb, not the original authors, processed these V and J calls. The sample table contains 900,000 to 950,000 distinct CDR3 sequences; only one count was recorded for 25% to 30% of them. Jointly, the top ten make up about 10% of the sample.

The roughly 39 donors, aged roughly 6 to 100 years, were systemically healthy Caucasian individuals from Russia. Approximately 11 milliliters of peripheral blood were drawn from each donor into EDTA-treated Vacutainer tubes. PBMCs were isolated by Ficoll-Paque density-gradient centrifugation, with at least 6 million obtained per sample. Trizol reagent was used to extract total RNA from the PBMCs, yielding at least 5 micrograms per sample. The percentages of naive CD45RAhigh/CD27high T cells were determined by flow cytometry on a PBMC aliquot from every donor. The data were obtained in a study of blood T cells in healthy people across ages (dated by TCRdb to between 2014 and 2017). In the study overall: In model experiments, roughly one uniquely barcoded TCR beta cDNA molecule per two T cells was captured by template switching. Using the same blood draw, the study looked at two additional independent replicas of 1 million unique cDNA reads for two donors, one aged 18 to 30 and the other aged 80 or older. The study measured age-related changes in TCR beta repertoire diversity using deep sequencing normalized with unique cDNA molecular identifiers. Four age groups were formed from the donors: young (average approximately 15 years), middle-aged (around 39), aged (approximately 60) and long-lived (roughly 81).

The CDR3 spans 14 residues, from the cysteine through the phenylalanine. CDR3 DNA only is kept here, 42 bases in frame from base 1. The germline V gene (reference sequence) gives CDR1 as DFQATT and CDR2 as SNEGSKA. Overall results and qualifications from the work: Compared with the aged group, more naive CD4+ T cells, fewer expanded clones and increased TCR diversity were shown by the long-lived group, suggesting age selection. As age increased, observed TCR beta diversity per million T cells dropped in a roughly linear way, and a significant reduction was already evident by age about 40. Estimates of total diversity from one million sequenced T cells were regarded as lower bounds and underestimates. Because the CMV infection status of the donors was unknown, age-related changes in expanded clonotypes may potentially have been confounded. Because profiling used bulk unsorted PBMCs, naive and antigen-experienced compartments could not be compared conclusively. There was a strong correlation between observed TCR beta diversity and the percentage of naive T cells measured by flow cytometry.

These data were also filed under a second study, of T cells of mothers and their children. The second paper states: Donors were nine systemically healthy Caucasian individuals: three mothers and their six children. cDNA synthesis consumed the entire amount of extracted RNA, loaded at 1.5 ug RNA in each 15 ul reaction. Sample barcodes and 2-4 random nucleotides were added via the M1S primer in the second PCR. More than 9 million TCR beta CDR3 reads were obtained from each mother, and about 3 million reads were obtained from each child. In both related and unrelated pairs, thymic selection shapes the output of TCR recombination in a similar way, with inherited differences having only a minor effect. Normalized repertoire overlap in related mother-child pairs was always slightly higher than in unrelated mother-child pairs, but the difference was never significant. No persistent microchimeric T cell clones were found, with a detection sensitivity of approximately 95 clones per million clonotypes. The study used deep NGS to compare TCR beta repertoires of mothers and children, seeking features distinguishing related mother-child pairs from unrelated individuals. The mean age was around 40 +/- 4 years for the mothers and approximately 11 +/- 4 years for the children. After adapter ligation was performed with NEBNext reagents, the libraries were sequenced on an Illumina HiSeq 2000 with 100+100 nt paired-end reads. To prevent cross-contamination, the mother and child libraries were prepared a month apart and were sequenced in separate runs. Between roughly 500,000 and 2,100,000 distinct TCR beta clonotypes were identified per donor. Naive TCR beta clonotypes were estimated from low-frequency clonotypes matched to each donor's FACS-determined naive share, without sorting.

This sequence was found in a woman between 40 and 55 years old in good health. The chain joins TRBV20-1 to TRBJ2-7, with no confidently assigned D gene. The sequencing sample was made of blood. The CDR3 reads CSAGKGIGSYEQYF. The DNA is TGCAGCGCCGGAAAGGGAATCGGCTCCTACGAGCAGTACTTC.